What follows are 25 T cell receptor beta chains derived from one specimen sequenced in a study of blood T cells in healthy people across ages. A second about 7 to 11 cycle PCR used barcoded and J-beta primers. TCRdb fed the 5' RACE reads into MiXCR, producing one record per CDR3 protein. The sample consists of 550,000 to 600,000 distinct CDR3 sequences, about 26% of them appearing once. The material sequenced was blood. The receptor source for this set is a woman in her sixties or seventies in good health.

This clonotype has only a few counts. The CDR3 nucleotides are TGTGCCACCAGTGATGGCAATAGACGGTTGAATCAGCCCCAGCATTTT. As protein: CATSDGNRRLNQPQHF. The rearrangement uses TRBV24-1 and TRBJ1-5; D not certain. CDR3 size: 16 residues. Germline V gives CDR1 KGHDR, CDR2 SFDVKD. Trimming left V 3 bases short and J 4 bases short, with 15 bases between.

The chain is built from TRBV29-1 and TRBJ1-2; D is ambiguous. Between the trimmed V and J ends, which lost 1 base and 3 bases, there was a span of 6 bases. Germline V gives CDR1 SQVTM, CDR2 ANQGSEA. This CDR3 is built from 12 residues. This CDR3 reads CSVEGHDYGYTF. For the CDR3, the DNA is TGCAGCGTTGAAGGGCACGACTATGGCTACACCTTC.

This clonotype was detected only a few times. V gene TRBV7-9 combines with J gene TRBJ1-2; unclear D gene. The V gene's germline CDR1 is SEHNR and CDR2 FQNEAQ (reference sequence). CDR3 length equals 14 residues. V was cut by 2 bases and J by 5 bases, with 12 bases left in between. The CDR3 nucleotides are TGTGCCAGCAGCTTACAGTTCGGTCAGTATGGCTACACCTTC. Translation gives CASSLQFGQYGYTF.

V gene TRBV20-1 combines with J gene TRBJ2-5; 7 bases fit TRBD2. The trim removed 1 base at V and 5 bases at J, leaving 7 bases unmatched. Germline loops: CDR1 DFQATT, CDR2 SNEGSKA (reference sequence). The CDR3 has 14 amino acids. The CDR3 protein is CSARVGGGRETQYF. The CDR3 DNA follows: TGCAGTGCTAGAGTGGGGGGGGGAAGGGAGACCCAGTACTTC.

V gene TRBV12-3 or TRBV12-4 combines with J gene TRBJ1-2, with no clear D. There are 11 residues in the CDR3. The V gene lost 5 bases and the J gene lost 7 bases, with 8 bases spanning the gap. The CDR3 DNA follows: TGTGCCAGCAGTCGAGAGGGTGGCTACACCTTC. Its protein is CASSREGGYTF.

The V gene is TRBV20-1, the J gene TRBJ2-5, with unresolved D. Trimming stripped 8 bases from V and 5 bases from J, with 9 bases between. Germline V gene lookup returns CDR1 DFQATT and CDR2 SNEGSKA (reference sequence). This CDR3 is built from 10 residues. Here the CDR3 reads CSPFRETQYF. The DNA of the CDR3 is TGCAGTCCTTTTAGGGAGACCCAGTACTTC.

This clonotype was counted once. The V gene is TRBV6-6, the J gene TRBJ1-1; D ambiguous. From germline, CDR1 is MNHNY and CDR2 SVGAGI (reference sequence). The CDR3 loop spans 13 amino acids. The V gene lost 2 bases and the J gene lost 4 bases, with 8 bases spanning the gap. This chain's CDR3 is CASSYGEGTEAFF. CDR3 in DNA: TGTGCCAGCAGTTACGGGGAGGGCACTGAAGCTTTCTTT.

The chain has TRBV12-3 or TRBV12-4 and TRBJ2-4; 8 bases agree with TRBD1. The CDR3 covers 13 residues. Unmatched junction bases numbered 10, after V lost 5 bases and J lost 13 bases. For the CDR3, the DNA is TGTGCCAGCAGTCCAAACGACAGGGGAATACAGTACTTC. It translates to CASSPNDRGIQYF.

This clonotype was seen a single time. This chain links TRBV11-2 with TRBJ2-1; no firm D call. Matching the DNA end better, TRBJ2-7 makes the J call doubtful. Germline V gives CDR1 SGHAT, CDR2 FQNNGV. The CDR3 length is 14 residues. The CDR3 spells CASSLALTTYEQYF. In DNA form, the CDR3 reads TGTGCCAGCAGCTTAGCGCTAACCACCTACGAGCAGTACTTC.

This clonotype has only a few counts. This chain joins TRBV7-2 and TRBJ2-7, with 8 bases matching TRBD1. Germline CDR1 is SGHTA and CDR2 is FQGNSA. The CDR3 is 15 amino acids. With V trimmed by 2 bases and J by 6 bases, 9 bases remained unmatched. The CDR3 is CASSLRRQGKREQYF. In DNA form, the CDR3 reads TGTGCCAGCAGCTTAAGGCGACAGGGGAAGCGCGAGCAGTACTTC.

This clonotype was seen a handful of times. This chain joins TRBV5-1 and TRBJ2-7; D not resolved. Germline CDR1 SGHRS, CDR2 YFSETQ. The CDR3 has 13 amino acids. V was clipped by 1 base and J by 3 bases, with 8 bases between them. The CDR3 DNA is TGCGCCAGCAGCTTGAGGTTGGACTACGAGCAGTACTTC. This gives the protein CASSLRLDYEQYF.

A remark on this clonotype: A much more abundant neighbour one base away suggests this may be a read error. The rearrangement links TRBV6-6 to TRBJ1-2; D uncertain. The length of the CDR3 is 12 residues. Germline V lookup: CDR1 MNHNY, CDR2 SVGAGI (reference sequence). The V end lost 11 bases, the J end lost 7 bases, and 17 bases lay between the germline ends. The CDR3 loop is CAGTLGSGGYTF. CDR3 nucleotides: TGTGCCGGCACCCTAGGCTCCGGTGGCTACACCTTC.

Only a few counts were recorded for this clonotype. The CDR3 region is CASSEERNRRLADTQYF. The DNA for the CDR3 is TGTGCCAGCAGTGAAGAGCGAAACAGGAGGTTGGCAGATACGCAGTATTTT. The rearrangement joins TRBV6-1 to TRBJ2-3; D is perhaps TRBD1 or TRBD2 (5 bases each). Germline-derived CDR1 and CDR2 are MNHNS and SASEGT. With 1 base removed from V and 4 bases from J, the gap between germline ends came to 18 bases. This CDR3 is built from 17 residues.

This clonotype appeared many times. The chain has TRBV11-2 and TRBJ2-5; no definite D call. CDR3 length: 16 residues. Germline CDR1 is SGHAT and CDR2 is FQNNGV. The ends were cut back, 1 base at V and 5 bases at J, with 17 bases in the middle. The CDR3 is CASSLVKGFSAETQYF. Written as DNA, the CDR3 is TGTGCCAGCAGCTTAGTGAAGGGATTCAGTGCGGAGACCCAGTACTTC.

This clonotype showed up just a few times. The chain carries TRBV20-1 and TRBJ2-1; no clear D gene. Trimming took off 0 bases at V and 3 bases at J, with 9 bases between the two ends. This CDR3 is built from 14 residues. In germline, CDR1 is DFQATT, CDR2 SNEGSKA (reference sequence). CDR3 residues: CSARDQNIYNEQFF. The CDR3 nucleotides read TGCAGTGCTAGAGATCAGAATATCTACAATGAGCAGTTCTTC.

This CDR3 reads CASSLSPASGQETQYF. CDR3 in DNA: TGTGCCAGCAGCTTGAGCCCCGCTAGCGGGCAAGAGACCCAGTACTTC. The V call is TRBV5-5, the J call TRBJ2-5; TRBD2 agrees at 8 bases. The CDR3 is 16 residues long. The V gene's germline CDR1 is SGHKS and CDR2 YYEKEE (reference sequence). The V segment lost 1 base and the J segment 2 bases; nucleotides outside the gene matches: 7.

The chain joins TRBV7-2 to TRBJ1-3; D ambiguous. V was shortened by 2 bases and J by 0 bases, with 11 bases between the two germline ends. This CDR3 comprises 16 residues. Germline values: CDR1 SGHTA, CDR2 FQGNSA. CDR3 residues: CASSLQGTSSGNTIYF. The CDR3 nucleotides are TGTGCCAGCAGCTTACAAGGCACCAGCTCTGGAAACACCATATATTTT.

The chain uses TRBV7-2 and TRBJ1-1, with D possibly TRBD1 on 6 matching bases. This CDR3 is 15 amino acids long. Per germline, CDR1 SGHTA and CDR2 FQGNSA. V was shortened by 4 bases and J by 6 bases, with 18 bases between the two germline ends. As DNA, the CDR3 is TGTGCCAGCAGCTCCGCTCGGGGGGGCGCGTCTGAAGCTTTCTTT. It is translated as CASSSARGGASEAFF.

This clonotype came up a few times. Its ends do not fully match the called genes, so a read error is possible. V is TRBV5-1 and J is TRBJ2-5; TRBD2 aligns across 7 bases. The DNA end lines up better with TRBJ2-1; the J call may be wrong. The germline V gene encodes CDR1 SGHRS and CDR2 YFSETQ. This CDR3 spans 14 amino acids. The CDR3 is CAGSLGGTYNEQFF. The DNA for the CDR3 is TGCGCCGGCAGCTTGGGGGGGACCTACAATGAGCAGTTCTTC.

The J gene is TRBJ2-5, the V gene TRBV5-1, with 16 bases that match TRBD2. The J call is doubtful: the DNA matches TRBJ2-1 better. The CDR3 runs 17 residues. Germline-derived CDR1 and CDR2 are SGHRS and YFSETQ. CDR3 coding DNA: TGCGCCAGCAGCTCCGGGACTAGCGGGAGGGCCAATGAGGAGCAGTTCTTC. Protein product: CASSSGTSGRANEEQFF.

The V and J genes are TRBV3-1 and TRBJ1-1; no reliable D call. The V end was cut by 0 bases, the J end by 1 base, with 12 bases between. The CDR3 contains 16 residues. Germline CDR1 reads LGHDT; CDR2 reads YNNKEL (reference sequence). The chain's CDR3 is CASSQDSEERNTEAFF. For the CDR3, the DNA is TGTGCCAGCAGCCAAGATAGTGAGGAACGGAACACTGAAGCTTTCTTT.

This chain uses TRBV12-3 or TRBV12-4 with TRBJ2-7; 10 bases match TRBD1. V gave up 4 bases and J gave up 7 bases; unmatched junction bases: 4. This CDR3 is built from 13 residues. The CDR3: CASSSGTGVEQYF. The CDR3 DNA is TGTGCCAGCAGTTCCGGGACAGGGGTTGAGCAGTACTTC.

V gene TRBV29-1 combines with J gene TRBJ2-7; 8 nucleotides align to TRBD1. V trimming: 4 bases; J trimming: 6 bases; junction bases outside the gene matches: 11. Looked up from germline, CDR1 is SQVTM and CDR2 is ANQGSEA. The CDR3 totals 14 residues. CDR3 sequence: CSVGAGTGKLEQYF. In nucleotides, the CDR3 is TGCAGCGTTGGAGCCGGGACAGGTAAACTCGAGCAGTACTTC.

The chain combines TRBV7-7 with TRBJ2-1; 7 nucleotides line up with TRBD1. TRBJ2-5 explains the end of the DNA better; the J call may be wrong. CDR3 length equals 13 residues. Germline CDR1 SSHAT, CDR2 FNYEAQ (reference sequence). CDR3 sequence: CASSPGTVETQYF. The CDR3 coding sequence is TGTGCCAGCAGCCCCGGGACAGTAGAGACCCAGTACTTC.

This clonotype was seen only a few times. This chain links TRBV5-1 with TRBJ1-3, with TRBD1 as a possible D gene (5 bases). There are 13 residues in the CDR3. Per the germline V gene, CDR1 is SGHRS and CDR2 is YFSETQ. The V end lost 4 bases, the J end lost 8 bases, and 13 bases lay between the germline ends. The CDR3 here is CASSPPQGDTIYF. The CDR3 coding sequence is TGCGCCAGCAGCCCCCCTCAAGGGGACACCATATATTTT.